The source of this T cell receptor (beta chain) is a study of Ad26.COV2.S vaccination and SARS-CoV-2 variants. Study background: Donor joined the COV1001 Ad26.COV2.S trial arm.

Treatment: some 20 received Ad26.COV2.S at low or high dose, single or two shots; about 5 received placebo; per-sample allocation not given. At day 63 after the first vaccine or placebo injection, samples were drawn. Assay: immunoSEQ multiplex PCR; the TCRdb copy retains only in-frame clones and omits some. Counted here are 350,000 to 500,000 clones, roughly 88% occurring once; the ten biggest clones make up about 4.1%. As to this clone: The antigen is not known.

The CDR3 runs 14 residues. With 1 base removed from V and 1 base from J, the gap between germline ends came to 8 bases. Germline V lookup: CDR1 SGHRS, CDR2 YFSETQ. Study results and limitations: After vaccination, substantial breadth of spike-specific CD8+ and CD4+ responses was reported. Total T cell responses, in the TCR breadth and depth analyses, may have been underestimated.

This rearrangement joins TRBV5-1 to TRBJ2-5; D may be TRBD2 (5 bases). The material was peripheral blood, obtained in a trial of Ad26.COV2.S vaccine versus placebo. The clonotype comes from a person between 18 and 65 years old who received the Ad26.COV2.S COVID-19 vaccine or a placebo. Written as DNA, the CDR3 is TGCGCCAGCAGCTTGAGTAGCGCCCAAGAGACCCAGTACTTC. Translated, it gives CASSLSSAQETQYF.